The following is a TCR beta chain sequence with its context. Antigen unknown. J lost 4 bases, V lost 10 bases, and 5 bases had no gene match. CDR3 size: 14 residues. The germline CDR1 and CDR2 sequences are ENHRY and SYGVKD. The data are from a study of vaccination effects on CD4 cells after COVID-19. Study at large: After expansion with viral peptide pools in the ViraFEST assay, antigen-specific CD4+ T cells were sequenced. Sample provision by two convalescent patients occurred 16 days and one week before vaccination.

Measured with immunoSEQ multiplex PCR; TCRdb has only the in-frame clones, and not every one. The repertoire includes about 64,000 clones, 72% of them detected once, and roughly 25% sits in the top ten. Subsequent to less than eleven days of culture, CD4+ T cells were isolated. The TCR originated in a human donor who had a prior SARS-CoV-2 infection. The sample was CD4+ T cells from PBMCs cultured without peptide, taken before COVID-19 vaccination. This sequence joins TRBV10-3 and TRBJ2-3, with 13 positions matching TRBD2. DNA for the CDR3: TGTGCCACCGAGACTAGCGGGGGGCCAGATACGCAGTATTTT. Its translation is CATETSGGPDTQYF.